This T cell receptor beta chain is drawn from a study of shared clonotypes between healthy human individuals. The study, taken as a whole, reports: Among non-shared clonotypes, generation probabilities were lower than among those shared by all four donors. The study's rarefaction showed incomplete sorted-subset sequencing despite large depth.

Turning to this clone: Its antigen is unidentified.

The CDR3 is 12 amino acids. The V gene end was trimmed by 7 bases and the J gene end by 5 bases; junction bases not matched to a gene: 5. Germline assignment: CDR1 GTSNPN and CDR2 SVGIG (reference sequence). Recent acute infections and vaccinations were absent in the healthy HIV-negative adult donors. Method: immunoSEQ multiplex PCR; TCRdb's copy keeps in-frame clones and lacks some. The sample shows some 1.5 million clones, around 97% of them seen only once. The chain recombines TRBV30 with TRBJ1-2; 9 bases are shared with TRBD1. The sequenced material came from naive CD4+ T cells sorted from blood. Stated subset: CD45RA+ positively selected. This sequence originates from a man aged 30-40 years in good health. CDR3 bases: TGTGCCTTGTTACAGGGGGCGTATGGCTACACCTTC. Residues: CALLQGAYGYTF.